This T cell receptor (beta chain) was identified during a study of vaccination effects on CD4 cells after COVID-19 (dated by TCRdb to the early 2020s). At the level of the whole study: Each participant received two doses of an mRNA SARS-CoV-2 vaccine, either BNT162b2 or mRNA-1273. In both COVID-19 convalescent patients and infection-naive vaccine recipients, the study compared SARS-CoV-2 spike-specific CD4+ TCR repertoires from before mRNA vaccination with those from after it. Altogether, some 11 COVID-19 convalescent patients and 4 SARS-CoV-2-naive healthy vaccine recipients made up the full study. The Oncomine TCR Beta short-read assay on an Illumina iSeq 100 was used to sequence cultures from other donors in the study. The investigation overall reported the following: In healthy vaccine recipients, vaccine-induced clones were almost all SARS-CoV-2 mono-reactive, with only 1 of 255 being cross-reactive with common cold coronaviruses. Marked clonal contraction was observed in both infection-induced and vaccine-induced clones at late post-vaccination timepoints, consistent with waning T cell responses. Limitations of the study were the small number of convalescent patients and the absence of early post-infection timepoints.

The ViraFEST assay stimulated PBMC with viral peptide pools and then used TCR sequencing to identify antigen-specific CD4+ T cell clonotypes by expansion. After around 10 days of culture, CD4+ T cells were isolated with the EasySep CD4+ T cell isolation kit. Negative nucleocapsid antibody results before and after vaccination confirmed that the healthy vaccine recipients had no prior SARS-CoV-2 infection. Roughly 2.1 million PBMC per well were cultured in IMDM with roughly 5% human AB serum, 8.5 to 10 IU/ml IL-2 and gentamicin, plus 10 ug/ml peptides. On days 3 and 7, half of the culture medium was replaced with fresh IL-2-containing medium. Each peptide stimulation condition was cultured in triplicate wells unless otherwise noted. Using Ficoll-Paque Plus gradient centrifugation, PBMC were separated from whole blood and then either used fresh or cryopreserved at -140C. The overlapping peptide pools covered the spike proteins of SARS-CoV-2 as well as those of the common cold coronaviruses HCoV-NL63, HCoV-OC43 and HCoV-229E. The QIAamp micro DNA kit was used to extract genomic DNA from the cultured CD4+ T cells.

Concerning this clone: Its specific antigen is unknown. Base qualities are not recorded, but no much larger clone differs from it by a single base.

The method was the immunoSEQ multiplex PCR assay. DNA from the cultured and isolated CD4+ T cells underwent TCR beta CDR3 sequencing. Per the original workflow: Non-productive TCR sequences were removed and reads were trimmed to the CDR3 region, keeping CDR3s of at least 7 amino acids. Antigen-specific clonotypes were identified using the MANAFEST web app by comparison of expansion in peptide wells against reference cultures. For clones to be considered positive, expansion at FDR<0.05 versus reference and all other wells, an odds ratio above 5, and a frequency above 0.1% in two replicate wells were required. Clonotypes significantly expanded in SARS-CoV-2 spike wells and in at least one common cold coronavirus spike condition were defined as cross-reactive. CDR3 similarity was assessed by Levenshtein distance with the stringdist R package, and unrooted trees were built with ape in R 3.6.1. TCRdb mirrors the immuneACCESS table, restricted to in-frame sequences. Some clones are absent from its copies; in checked studies, under half trace to an unresolved V gene, and the reason for the others is unknown. The V and J calls and clone size are taken from that table; D and trimming were inferred from the DNA. The sample table contains under 30,000 clones; only one count was recorded for over 65% of them. Roughly 22% of the sample lies in the top ten.

This TCR derives from a human donor who received a COVID-19 vaccine. Sequenced here: CD4+ T cells from PBMCs cultured with HCoV-NL63 spike peptides, sampled before COVID-19 vaccination. The cell subset or site label here, explained by the study, means: HCoV-NL63 spike overlapping peptide pool stimulation.

The sequence in DNA is TGTGCCAGCAGCGGACAGGGGGCATCAAATGAAAAACTGTTTTTT. Translated, it reads CASSGQGASNEKLFF. The chain was built from TRBV7-2 and TRBJ1-4, and 11 bases in between align with TRBD1. As encoded in the germline V gene, CDR1 is SGHTA while CDR2 is FQGNSA. CDR3 length: 15 amino acids, cysteine to phenylalanine. CDR3 DNA only is kept here, 45 bases in frame from base 1. V ends up 5 bases short and J 5 bases short, with an unmatched junction base count of 4.